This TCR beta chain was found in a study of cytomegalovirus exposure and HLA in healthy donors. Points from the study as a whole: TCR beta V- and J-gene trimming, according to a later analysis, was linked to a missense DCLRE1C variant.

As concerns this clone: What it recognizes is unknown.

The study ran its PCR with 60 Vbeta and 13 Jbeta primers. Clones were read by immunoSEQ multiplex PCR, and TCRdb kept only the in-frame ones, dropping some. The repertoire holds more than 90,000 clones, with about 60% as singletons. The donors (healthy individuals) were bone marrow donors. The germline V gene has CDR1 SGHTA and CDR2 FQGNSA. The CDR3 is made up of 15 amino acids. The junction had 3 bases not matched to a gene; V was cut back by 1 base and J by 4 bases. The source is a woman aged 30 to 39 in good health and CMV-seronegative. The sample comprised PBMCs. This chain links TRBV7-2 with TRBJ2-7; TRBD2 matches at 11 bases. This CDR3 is CASSLDSGRGYEQYF. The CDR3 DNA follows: TGTGCCAGCAGCTTAGATAGCGGGAGGGGGTACGAGCAGTACTTC. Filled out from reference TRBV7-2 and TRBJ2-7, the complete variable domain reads GAGVSQSPSNKVTEKGKDVELRCDPISGHTALYWYRQSLGQGLEFLIYFQGNSAPDKSGLPSDRFSAERTGGSVSTLTIQRTQQEDSAVYLCASSLDSGRGYEQYFGPGTRLTVT.